A single T cell receptor (beta chain) is shown here with its context. Its antigen remains undetermined. No base quality values were provided; no much bigger clone lies one nucleotide off. This entry comes from a study of CD8 T cells in ankylosing spondylitis (dated by TCRdb to 2015 to 2018). Some background on the complete study: The study set out to find disease-linked TCR variants by profiling T cell receptor beta repertoires in ankylosing spondylitis patients and healthy donors. The full study cohort was made up of under 30 ankylosing spondylitis patients and 108 healthy donors. Peripheral blood was sampled, and synovial fluid was also collected from ankylosing spondylitis patients. Overall study results and their limits: Blood from ankylosing spondylitis patients appeared to be characterized by a TCR beta motif made up of fewer than ten highly homologous amino acid variants. Some motif variants were previously reported in synovial fluid and blood of reactive arthritis patients, suggesting common disease-initiation mechanisms. The disease-linked clones were reported to be significantly enriched in matched synovial fluid samples from ankylosing spondylitis patients. In peripheral blood, the disease-linked clones were found at relatively low frequencies and had a CD8+ phenotype.

For sequencing, an Illumina HiSeq 2500 was employed. TCR beta libraries were prepared by quantitative 5'-RACE with molecular barcodes. Turning to the authors' computational methods: To identify disease-linked TCR variants, a new computational method was used, one built on a probabilistic model of VDJ rearrangement. TCRdb passed the public sequencing reads through fastp at Q25 and MiXCR, retaining productive beta sequences. Each CDR3 protein appears once, grouped with its most common genes and DNA. TCRdb's processing, not the authors' own work, is the source of the V and J calls. The sample contains more than 650,000 distinct CDR3 sequences, 10% to 15% of them found a single time. The top ten clonotypes cover approximately 0.46% of the sample. This clonotype was sampled from a male donor with ankylosing spondylitis. The sample was blood, either unsorted or a sorted T cell fraction (not recorded which).

CDR3 loop: CASSYSQSRDYEQYF. The DNA sequence reads TGTGCCAGCAGTTACTCTCAGAGCAGGGACTACGAGCAGTACTTC. The chain employs TRBV6-2 or TRBV6-3 and TRBJ2-7; a tentative D call is TRBD1 (5 bases match). The germline V gene supplies CDR1 MNHEY and CDR2 SVGEGT. The V and J ends are trimmed by 0 bases and 3 bases, leaving 12 bases between them. The CDR3 numbers 15 residues from cysteine through phenylalanine. Only the CDR3 DNA stays, 45 bases, in frame from base 1.